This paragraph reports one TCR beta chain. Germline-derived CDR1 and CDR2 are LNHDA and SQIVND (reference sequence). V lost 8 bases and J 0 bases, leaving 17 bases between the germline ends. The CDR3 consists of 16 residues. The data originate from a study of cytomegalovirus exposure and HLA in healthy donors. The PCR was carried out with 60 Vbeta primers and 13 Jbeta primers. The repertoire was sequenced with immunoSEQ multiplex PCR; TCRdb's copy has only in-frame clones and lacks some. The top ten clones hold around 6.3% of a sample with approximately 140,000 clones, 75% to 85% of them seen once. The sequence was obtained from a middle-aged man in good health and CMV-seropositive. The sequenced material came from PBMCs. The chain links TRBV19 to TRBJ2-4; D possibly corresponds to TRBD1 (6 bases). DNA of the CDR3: TGTGCCAGTGCAACAGGGCCGCTGTTAGCCAAAAACATTCAGTACTTC. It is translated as CASATGPLLAKNIQYF.